This TCR beta chain was recovered during a study of CD8+ T cells in alopecia areata. Whole-study results and caveats: In lesional scalp, particularly from alopecia totalis/universalis, clonality was higher than in normal scalp.

Extracted RNA was reverse transcribed, and the resulting cDNA served as sequencing template. This table comes from immunoSEQ multiplex PCR, and its TCRdb copy is limited to in-frame clones, with some not included. The repertoire holds about 180,000 clones, with just over 65% as singletons. Of note for this clone: Its cognate antigen is unknown.

Sampling of alopecia areata patients yielded lesional scalp punch biopsies as well as peripheral blood. V trimming: 2 bases; J trimming: 0 bases; junction bases outside the gene matches: 9. CDR3 size: 19 residues. Germline V gene lookup returns CDR1 PRHDT and CDR2 FYEKMQ (reference sequence). The sequence came from a human donor with alopecia areata. The sequencing used CD8+ T cells sorted from blood, collected at week 0. This chain uses TRBV13 with TRBJ1-6; 8 positions agree with TRBD1. As DNA, the CDR3 is TGTGCCAGCAGCTTAAAGGGGGGGACAGGAAGCTCCTATAATTCACCCCTCCACTTT. It codes for CASSLKGGTGSSYNSPLHF.